Below are 19 T cell receptor beta chains sequenced from a single sample in a study of T cells after yellow fever vaccination (dated by TCRdb to between 2018 and 2020). The meaning of the sample's treatment or condition label: live attenuated yellow fever vaccine strain. The library was produced with 5' RACE. Sequenced using an Illumina NovaSeq 6000. Using fastp trimming at Q25 and MiXCR clonotype assembly, TCRdb reanalyzed the public sequencing data and kept in-frame beta chains. Records with the same CDR3 protein are collapsed into one entry carrying the most frequent genes and DNA. A total of 300,000 to 350,000 distinct CDR3 sequences appear in this sample, around 4.1% of them only once. Of the sample, roughly 26% falls within the top ten clones. The material sequenced was PBMCs, taken 5 days after the yellow fever booster vaccination. These receptors were obtained from a man aged 18 to 29 who received the YFV17D yellow fever vaccine.

This clonotype came up a few times. The chain links TRBV4-1 to TRBJ1-2, with D maybe TRBD1 (5 bases). The germline gives CDR1 MGHRA, CDR2 YSYEKL. CDR3 size: 14 residues. V shed 1 base and J shed 6 bases, with 12 bases lying between them. The CDR3 loop is CASSQVVWGDGYTF. The CDR3 coding sequence is TGCGCCAGCAGCCAAGTAGTCTGGGGGGATGGCTACACCTTC.

This rearrangement joins TRBV7-8 to TRBJ2-2; 12 bases line up with TRBD2. The CDR3 has 16 amino acids. CDR1 is SGHVS and CDR2 is FQNEAQ in the germline V gene. With 5 bases clipped from V and 1 base from J, the junction kept 2 bases outside the gene matches. The CDR3, as DNA: TGTGCCAGCAGCCGACTAGCGGGGGAGAACACCGGGGAGCTGTTTTTT. It yields the protein CASSRLAGENTGELFF.

This clonotype was recorded many times. The chain couples TRBV5-1 to TRBJ1-1, with D tentatively TRBD1 (5 bases). V shed 3 bases and J shed 2 bases, with 11 bases lying between them. The CDR3 covers 14 residues. CDR1 and CDR2 (germline): SGHRS, YFSETQ. CDR3 bases: TGCGCCAGCAGCTCGACAGCGTCAAACACTGAAGCTTTCTTT. Translating it yields CASSSTASNTEAFF.

The CDR3 nucleotides are TGCGCCAGCAGCTTGGAGGGCAGGGGGCAGGGCACTGAAGCTTTCTTT. Residues: CASSLEGRGQGTEAFF. V and J are TRBV5-1 and TRBJ1-1; 8 bases agree with TRBD1. The J segment lost 4 bases and the V segment lost 0 bases, leaving 8 bases of the junction unmatched. Per the germline V gene, CDR1 is SGHRS and CDR2 is YFSETQ. The CDR3 contains 16 residues.

This clonotype was observed a few times. This chain joins TRBV5-1 and TRBJ2-5; 8 nucleotides match TRBD1. After removal of 0 bases from V and 3 bases from J, the junction contained 1 base not matched to a gene. The germline CDR1 and CDR2 sequences are SGHRS and YFSETQ. This CDR3 is 14 amino acids long. CDR3 residues: CASSLETGEETQYF. In DNA form, the CDR3 reads TGCGCCAGCAGCTTGGAGACAGGGGAAGAGACCCAGTACTTC.

This rearrangement joins TRBV4-1 to TRBJ2-7; 9 bases agree with TRBD1. The V gene's germline CDR1 is MGHRA and CDR2 YSYEKL. This CDR3 has 15 residues. The trim removed 3 bases at V and 1 base at J, leaving 4 bases unmatched. The CDR3 coding sequence is TGCGCCAGCAGCCACGTGGGACAGGGATCCTACGAGCAGTACTTC. Translation gives CASSHVGQGSYEQYF.

A few counts support this clonotype. The CDR3 protein is CASSLGTQGTGELFF. The CDR3 DNA follows: TGTGCCAGCAGCTTAGGTACCCAGGGGACCGGGGAGCTGTTTTTT. The genes are TRBV7-2 and TRBJ2-2, with D possibly TRBD1 on 6 matching bases. Germline V lookup: CDR1 SGHTA, CDR2 FQGNSA. Trimming removed 1 base at V and 5 bases at J, with 11 bases between. The CDR3 spans 15 residues.

This clonotype was counted many times. This sequence joins TRBV19 and TRBJ2-4, with D possibly TRBD1 on 6 matching bases. The CDR3 sequence is 14 residues long. V lost 5 bases and J lost 1, with 9 bases in between. Per germline, CDR1 LNHDA and CDR2 SQIVND (reference sequence). CDR3 amino acids: CASSRQGAKNIQYF. Here the CDR3 DNA reads TGTGCCAGTAGTCGGCAGGGGGCCAAAAACATTCAGTACTTC.

This clonotype was counted only a few times. The chain uses TRBV19 and TRBJ2-5; unclear D gene. Germline assignment: CDR1 LNHDA and CDR2 SQIVND (reference sequence). V was shortened by 3 bases and J by 4 bases, with 15 bases between the two germline ends. This CDR3 has 15 residues. The chain's CDR3 is CASSMAPPLGETQYF. The CDR3 bases are TGTGCCAGTAGTATGGCACCACCGCTCGGAGAGACCCAGTACTTC. The full variable domain, rest sourced from reference TRBV19 and TRBJ2-5, is DGGITQSPKYLFRKEGQNVTLSCEQNLNHDAMYWYRQDPGQGLRLIYYSQIVNDFQKGDIAEGYSVSREKKESFPLTVTSAQKNPTAFYLCASSMAPPLGETQYFGPGTRLLVL.

This clonotype occurred a few times. The rearrangement uses TRBV27 and TRBJ2-1; D gene uncertain. This CDR3 contains 13 residues. Germline CDR1 and CDR2: MNHEY and SMNVEV (reference sequence). With 7 bases removed from V and 7 bases from J, the gap between germline ends came to 14 bases. Here the CDR3 DNA reads TGTGCCAGCAAGGTCCTCGGCGAAAATGAGCAGTTCTTC. Its protein is CASKVLGENEQFF.

This clonotype was seen a few times. This sequence joins TRBV5-1 and TRBJ1-5, with 7 bases that match TRBD1. The CDR3 covers 14 residues. V shed 0 bases and J 7 bases; nucleotides not matched to a gene: 4. CDR1 SGHRS and CDR2 YFSETQ come from the germline V gene. The CDR3 coding sequence is TGCGCCAGCAGCTTGGAAGGGGGCGTACAGCCCCAGCATTTT. Its translation is CASSLEGGVQPQHF.

The J gene is TRBJ1-5, the V gene TRBV4-1, with unresolved D. Germline V lookup: CDR1 MGHRA, CDR2 YSYEKL. V was clipped by 0 bases and J by 0 bases, with 9 bases between them. The CDR3 is made up of 16 amino acids. The CDR3 region is CASSQEASYSNQPQHF. CDR3 nucleotide sequence: TGCGCCAGCAGCCAAGAGGCCAGTTATAGCAATCAGCCCCAGCATTTT.

The chain carries TRBV20-1 and TRBJ2-7; D assignment may be TRBD1 or TRBD2 (5 bases each). The V gene's germline CDR1 is DFQATT and CDR2 SNEGSKA (reference sequence). V shed 5 bases and J shed 0 bases, with 14 bases lying between them. The CDR3 totals 14 residues. The CDR3 DNA follows: TGCAGTGCTCCCGGGGCTGGGCGCTCCTACGAGCAGTACTTC. Encoded protein: CSAPGAGRSYEQYF.

V is TRBV7-6 and J is TRBJ2-7; TRBD2 is a possible D gene (6 bases). Trimming left V 3 bases short and J 2 bases short, with 11 bases between. The CDR3 covers 14 residues. Looked up from germline, CDR1 is SGHVS and CDR2 is FNYEAQ. CDR3 nucleotide sequence: TGTGCCAGCAGCTTGGGCGGGGAAGCCTACGAGCAGTACTTC. Translated, it gives CASSLGGEAYEQYF.

This clonotype has at least ten counts. The chain recombines TRBV5-1 with TRBJ2-7, with a possible D match to TRBD1 (5 bases). V shed 0 bases and J shed 0 bases, with 7 bases lying between them. The V gene's germline CDR1 is SGHRS and CDR2 YFSETQ. The length of the CDR3 is 14 residues. This chain's CDR3 is CASSLGGSSYEQYV. CDR3 DNA: TGCGCCAGCAGCTTGGGGGGCTCCTCCTACGAGCAGTACGTC.

This clonotype was counted a few times. The J gene is TRBJ2-1, the V gene TRBV5-1; 8 positions agree with TRBD2. Losses at the gene ends were 4 bases for V and 1 base for J; bases not matched to a gene: 7. The CDR3 has 16 residues. Germline-derived CDR1 and CDR2 are SGHRS and YFSETQ. The CDR3 DNA sequence: TGCGCCAGCAGCCCCTACCCGGGGGGGTCCTACAATGAGCAGTTCTTC. It translates to CASSPYPGGSYNEQFF.

This chain connects TRBV25-1 to TRBJ2-3; perhaps TRBD2 as D (7 bases). CDR3 length equals 16 residues. The V end was cut by 1 base, the J end by 2 bases, with 13 bases between. Germline assignment: CDR1 MGHDK and CDR2 SYGVNS. CDR3 coding DNA: TGTGCCAGCAGTGAATCCCGCCGGGGGGCCACAGATACGCAGTATTTT. It is translated as CASSESRRGATDTQYF. The full variable domain, completed using reference TRBV25-1 and TRBJ2-3, is EADIYQTPRYLVIGTGKKITLECSQTMGHDKMYWYQQDPGMELHLIHYSYGVNSTEKGDLSSESTVSRIRTEHFPLTLESARPSHTSQYLCASSESRRGATDTQYFGPGTRLTVL.

The V and J genes are TRBV27 and TRBJ2-3, with 7 bases lining up with TRBD1. Germline CDR1 and CDR2: MNHEY and SMNVEV (reference sequence). This CDR3 comprises 14 residues. V shed 6 bases, J shed 2 bases, and the junction held 5 bases outside the gene matches. The CDR3 reads CASSRDRPTDTQYF. The CDR3 DNA is TGTGCCAGCAGCCGGGACAGACCCACAGATACGCAGTATTTT.

This clonotype was recorded at least ten times. The rearrangement joins TRBV20-1 to TRBJ2-7; possible D gene TRBD1, 5 bases. Germline V gene lookup returns CDR1 DFQATT and CDR2 SNEGSKA (reference sequence). The CDR3 sequence is 14 residues long. V gave up 1 base and J gave up 0 bases, with 10 bases separating them. CDR3: CSARGGDSSYEQYV. The CDR3 DNA reads as TGCAGTGCTAGAGGTGGAGACAGCTCCTACGAGCAGTACGTC.